This T cell receptor (beta chain) was found in a study of beta chain features in type 1 diabetes. This CDR3 is 16 amino acids long. In germline, CDR1 is SGDLS, CDR2 YYNGEE. Trimming cost V 0 bases and J 8 bases, with 18 bases left between them. For this clone: Its antigen is as yet unknown.

The authors reverse transcribed all of the isolated RNA, so sequencing captured expressed TCRB transcripts. TCRdb's table, derived via immunoSEQ multiplex PCR, lists solely in-frame clones and lacks some. There are roughly 170,000 clones in the sample; less than 15% occur only once, and 0.6% to 0.8% lies in the top ten. Study-wide findings and caveats: The VDJ junctions of type 1 diabetes patients carried fewer insertions and more deletions.

This TCR came from a woman under 30 in good health. The V gene is TRBV9, the J gene TRBJ2-4; the D gene is possibly TRBD1 (6 bases). The source material was central memory CD4+ T cells from blood. DNA of the CDR3: TGTGCCAGCAGCGTAGGAGACCTAACAGGGTGGGACATTCAGTACTTC. Amino acid sequence: CASSVGDLTGWDIQYF.